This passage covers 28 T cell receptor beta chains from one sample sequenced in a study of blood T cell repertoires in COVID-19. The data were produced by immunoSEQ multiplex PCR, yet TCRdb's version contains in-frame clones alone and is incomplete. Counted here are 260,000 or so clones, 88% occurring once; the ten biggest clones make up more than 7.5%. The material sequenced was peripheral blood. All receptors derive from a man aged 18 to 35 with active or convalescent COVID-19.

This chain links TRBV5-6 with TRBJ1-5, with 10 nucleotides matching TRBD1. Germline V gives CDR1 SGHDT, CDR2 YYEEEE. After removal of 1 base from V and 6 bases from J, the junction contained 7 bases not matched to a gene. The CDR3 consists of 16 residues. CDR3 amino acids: CASSLYGQGVGQPQHF. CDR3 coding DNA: TGTGCCAGCAGCTTGTATGGACAGGGGGTCGGTCAGCCCCAGCATTTT.

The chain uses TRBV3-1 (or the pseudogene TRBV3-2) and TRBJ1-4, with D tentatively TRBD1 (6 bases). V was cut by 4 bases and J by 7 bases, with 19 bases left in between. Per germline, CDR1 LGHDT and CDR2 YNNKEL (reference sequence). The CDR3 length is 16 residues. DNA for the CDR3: TGTGCCAGCAGCCCGGGGGGGGCCGCCTCGGGTGAAAAACTGTTTTTT. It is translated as CASSPGGAASGEKLFF.

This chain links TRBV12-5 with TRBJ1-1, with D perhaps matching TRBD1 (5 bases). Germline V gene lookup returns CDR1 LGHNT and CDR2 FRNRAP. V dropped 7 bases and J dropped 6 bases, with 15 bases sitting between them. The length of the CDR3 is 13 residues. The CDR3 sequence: CASAIRTTPEAFF. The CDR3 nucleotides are TGTGCTAGTGCCATAAGGACAACACCTGAAGCTTTCTTT.

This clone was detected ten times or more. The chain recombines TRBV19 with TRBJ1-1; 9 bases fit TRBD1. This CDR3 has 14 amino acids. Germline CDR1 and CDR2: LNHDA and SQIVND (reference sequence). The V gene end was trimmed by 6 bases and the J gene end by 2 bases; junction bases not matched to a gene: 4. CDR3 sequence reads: CASSDRGSNTEAFF. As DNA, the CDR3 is TGTGCCAGTAGCGACAGGGGGTCCAACACTGAAGCTTTCTTT.

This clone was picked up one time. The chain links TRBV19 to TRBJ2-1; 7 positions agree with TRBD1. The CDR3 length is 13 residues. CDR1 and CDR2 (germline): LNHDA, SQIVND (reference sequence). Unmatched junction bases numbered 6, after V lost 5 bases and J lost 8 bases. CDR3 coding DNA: TGTGCCAGTAGTCTACAGGGGAGAGATGAGCAGTTCTTC. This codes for CASSLQGRDEQFF.

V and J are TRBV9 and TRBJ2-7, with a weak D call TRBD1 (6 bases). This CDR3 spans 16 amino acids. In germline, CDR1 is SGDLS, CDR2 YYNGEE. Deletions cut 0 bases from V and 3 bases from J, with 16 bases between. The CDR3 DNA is TGTGCCAGCAGCGTAGCTGGCGGCAGGGGCTACTACGAGCAGTACTTC. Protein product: CASSVAGGRGYYEQYF.

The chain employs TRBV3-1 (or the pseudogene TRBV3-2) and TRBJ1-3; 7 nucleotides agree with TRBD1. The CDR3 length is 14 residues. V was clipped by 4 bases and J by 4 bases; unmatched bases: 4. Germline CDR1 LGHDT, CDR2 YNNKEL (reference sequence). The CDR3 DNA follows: TGTGCCAGCAGCCTCACAGGGGACGGAAACACCATATATTTT. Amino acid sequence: CASSLTGDGNTIYF.

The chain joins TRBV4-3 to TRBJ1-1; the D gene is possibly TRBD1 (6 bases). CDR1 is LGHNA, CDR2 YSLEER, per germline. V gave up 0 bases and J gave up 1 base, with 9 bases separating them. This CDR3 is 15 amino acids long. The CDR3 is CASSQDFRGNTEAFF. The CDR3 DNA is TGCGCCAGCAGCCAAGATTTCAGGGGGAACACTGAAGCTTTCTTT.

For the CDR3, the DNA is TGTGCCAGCAGCTTAGAGTTTCAGGGGGCGAAGGCTGAAGCTTTCTTT. Amino acids: CASSLEFQGAKAEAFF. The chain uses TRBV11-2 and TRBJ1-1; TRBD1 matches 8 bases. The V gene's germline CDR1 is SGHAT and CDR2 FQNNGV. The length of the CDR3 is 16 residues. V was clipped by 0 bases and J by 6 bases; unmatched bases: 9. The variable domain in full, completed from reference TRBV11-2 and TRBJ1-1, reads EAGVAQSPRYKIIEKRQSVAFWCNPISGHATLYWYQQILGQGPKLLIQFQNNGVVDDSQLPKDRFSAERLKGVDSTLKIQPAKLEDSAVYLCASSLEFQGAKAEAFFGQGTRLTVV.

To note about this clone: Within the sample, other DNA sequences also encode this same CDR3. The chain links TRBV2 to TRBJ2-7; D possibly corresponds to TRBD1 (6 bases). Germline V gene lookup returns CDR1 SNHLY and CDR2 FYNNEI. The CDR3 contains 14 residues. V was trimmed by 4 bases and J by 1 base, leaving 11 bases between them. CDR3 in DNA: TGTGCCAGCAGTGCCCCGGGACAATCCTACGAGCAGTACTTC. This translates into CASSAPGQSYEQYF.

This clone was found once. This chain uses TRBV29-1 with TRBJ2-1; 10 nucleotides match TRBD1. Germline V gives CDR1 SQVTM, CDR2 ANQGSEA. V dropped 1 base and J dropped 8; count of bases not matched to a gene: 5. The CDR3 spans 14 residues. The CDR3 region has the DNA TGCAGCGTTGAAGGACAGGGGGCGAATGATGAGCAGTTCTTC. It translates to CSVEGQGANDEQFF.

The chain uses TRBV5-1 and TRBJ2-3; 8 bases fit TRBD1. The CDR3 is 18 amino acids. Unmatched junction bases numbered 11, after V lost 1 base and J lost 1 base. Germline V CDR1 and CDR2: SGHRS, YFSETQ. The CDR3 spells CASSLLITSGQGTDTQYF. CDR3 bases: TGCGCCAGCAGCTTGTTAATAACTTCGGGACAGGGCACAGATACGCAGTATTTT.

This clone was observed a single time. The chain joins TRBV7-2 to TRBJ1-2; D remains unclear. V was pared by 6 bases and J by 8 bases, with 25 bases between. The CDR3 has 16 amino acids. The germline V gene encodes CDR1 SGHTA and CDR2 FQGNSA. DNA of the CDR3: TGTGCCAGCAGTCGGTCACTCCGGGATTCTACGATAGGCTACACCTTC. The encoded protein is CASSRSLRDSTIGYTF. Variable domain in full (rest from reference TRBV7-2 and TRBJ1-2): GAGVSQSPSNKVTEKGKDVELRCDPISGHTALYWYRQSLGQGLEFLIYFQGNSAPDKSGLPSDRFSAERTGGSVSTLTIQRTQQEDSAVYLCASSRSLRDSTIGYTFGSGTRLTVV.

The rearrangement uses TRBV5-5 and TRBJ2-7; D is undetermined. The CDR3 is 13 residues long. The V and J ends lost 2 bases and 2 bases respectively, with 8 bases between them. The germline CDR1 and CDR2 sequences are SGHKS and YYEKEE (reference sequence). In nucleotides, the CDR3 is TGTGCCAGCAGCTTAGCTACCCCCTACGAGCAGTACTTC. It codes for CASSLATPYEQYF. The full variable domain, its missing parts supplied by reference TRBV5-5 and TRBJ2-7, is DAGVTQSPTHLIKTRGQQVTLRCSPISGHKSVSWYQQVLGQGPQFIFQYYEKEERGRGNFPDRFSARQFPNYSSELNVNALLLGDSALYLCASSLATPYEQYFGPGTRLTVT.

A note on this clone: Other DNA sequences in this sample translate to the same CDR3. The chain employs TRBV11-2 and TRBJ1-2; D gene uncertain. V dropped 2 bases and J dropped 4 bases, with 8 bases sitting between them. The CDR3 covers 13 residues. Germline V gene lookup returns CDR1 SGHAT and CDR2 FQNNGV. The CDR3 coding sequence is TGTGCCAGCAGCTTAAGGGAGGTCTATGGCTACACCTTC. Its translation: CASSLREVYGYTF.

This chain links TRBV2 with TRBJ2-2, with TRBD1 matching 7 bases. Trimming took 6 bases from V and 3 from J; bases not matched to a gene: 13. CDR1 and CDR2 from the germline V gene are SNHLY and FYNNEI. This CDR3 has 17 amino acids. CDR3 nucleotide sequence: TGTGCCAGCAGCGATCCGGACAGGCCGAGGGACACCGGGGAGCTGTTTTTT. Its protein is CASSDPDRPRDTGELFF.

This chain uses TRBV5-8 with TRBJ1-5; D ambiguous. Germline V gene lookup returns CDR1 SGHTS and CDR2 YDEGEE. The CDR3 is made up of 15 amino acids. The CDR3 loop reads CAAGNLLFSNQPQHF. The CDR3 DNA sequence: TGTGCAGCCGGGAATTTACTCTTTAGCAATCAGCCCCAGCATTTT. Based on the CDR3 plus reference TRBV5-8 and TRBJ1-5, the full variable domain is EAGVTQSPTHLIKTRGQQATLRCSPISGHTSVYWYQQALGLGLQFLLWYDEGEERNRGNFPPRFSGRQFPNYSSELNVNALELEDSALYLCAAGNLLFSNQPQHFGDGTRLSIL.

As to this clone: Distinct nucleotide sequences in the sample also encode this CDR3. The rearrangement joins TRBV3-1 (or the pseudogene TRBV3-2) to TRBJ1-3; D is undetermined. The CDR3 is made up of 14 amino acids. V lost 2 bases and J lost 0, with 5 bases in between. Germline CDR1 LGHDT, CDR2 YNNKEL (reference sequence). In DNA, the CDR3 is TGTGCCAGCAGCCAACGGGGCTCTGGAAACACCATATATTTT. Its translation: CASSQRGSGNTIYF.

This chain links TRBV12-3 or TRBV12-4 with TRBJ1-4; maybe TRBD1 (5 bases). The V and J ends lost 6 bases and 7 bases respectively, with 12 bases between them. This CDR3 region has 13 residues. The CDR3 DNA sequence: TGTGCCAGCAGCGCCACGGGGGGTGAAAAACTGTTTTTT. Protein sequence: CASSATGGEKLFF.

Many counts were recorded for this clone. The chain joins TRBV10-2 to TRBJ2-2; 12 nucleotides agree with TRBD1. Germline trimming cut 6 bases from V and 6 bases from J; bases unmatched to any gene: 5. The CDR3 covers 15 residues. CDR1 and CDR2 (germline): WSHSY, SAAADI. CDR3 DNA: TGCGCCAGCAGCCCCGGGACAGGGGGCTCCGGGGAGCTGTTTTTT. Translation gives CASSPGTGGSGELFF.

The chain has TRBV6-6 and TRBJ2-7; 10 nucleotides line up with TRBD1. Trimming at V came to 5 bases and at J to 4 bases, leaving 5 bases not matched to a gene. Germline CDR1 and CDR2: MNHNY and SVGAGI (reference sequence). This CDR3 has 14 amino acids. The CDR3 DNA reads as TGTGCCAGCAGTAAACCGGACAGGGGGTACGAGCAGTACTTC. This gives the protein CASSKPDRGYEQYF.

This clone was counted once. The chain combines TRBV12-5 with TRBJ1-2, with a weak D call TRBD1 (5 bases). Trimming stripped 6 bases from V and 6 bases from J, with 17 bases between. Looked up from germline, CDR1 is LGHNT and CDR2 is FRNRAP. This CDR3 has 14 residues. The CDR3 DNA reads TGTGCTAGTGGACCCGACCCGAGCAGGGATGGCTACACCTTC. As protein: CASGPDPSRDGYTF. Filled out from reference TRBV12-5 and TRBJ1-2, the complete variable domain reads DARVTQTPRHKVTEMGQEVTMRCQPILGHNTVFWYRQTMMQGLELLAYFRNRAPLDDSGMPKDRFSAEMPDATLATLKIQPSEPRDSAVYFCASGPDPSRDGYTFGSGTRLTVV.

This CDR3 is CASSRGTGRADTIYF. The CDR3 DNA reads TGTGCCAGCAGCCGGGGAACAGGGCGGGCAGACACCATATATTTT. The rearrangement links TRBV11-2 to TRBJ1-3; D may be TRBD1 (6 bases). V lost 5 bases to trimming and J lost 8 bases, with 19 bases between them. The CDR3 loop spans 15 amino acids. From germline, CDR1 is SGHAT and CDR2 FQNNGV. The full variable domain, in which reference TRBV11-2 and TRBJ1-3 provide the parts outside the CDR3, is EAGVAQSPRYKIIEKRQSVAFWCNPISGHATLYWYQQILGQGPKLLIQFQNNGVVDDSQLPKDRFSAERLKGVDSTLKIQPAKLEDSAVYLCASSRGTGRADTIYFGEGSWLTVV.

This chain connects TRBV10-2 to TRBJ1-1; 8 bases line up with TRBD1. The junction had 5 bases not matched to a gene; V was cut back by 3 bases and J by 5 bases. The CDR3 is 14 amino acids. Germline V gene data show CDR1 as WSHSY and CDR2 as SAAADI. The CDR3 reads CASSETDRATEAFF. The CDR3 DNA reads TGCGCCAGCAGTGAAACGGACAGGGCGACTGAAGCTTTCTTT.

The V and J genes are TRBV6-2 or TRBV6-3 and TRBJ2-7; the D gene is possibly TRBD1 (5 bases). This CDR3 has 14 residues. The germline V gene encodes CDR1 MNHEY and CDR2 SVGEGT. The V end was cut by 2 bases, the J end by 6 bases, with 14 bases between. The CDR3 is CASSYLGQGGEQYF. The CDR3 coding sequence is TGTGCCAGCAGTTACCTGGGGCAGGGTGGCGAGCAGTACTTC.

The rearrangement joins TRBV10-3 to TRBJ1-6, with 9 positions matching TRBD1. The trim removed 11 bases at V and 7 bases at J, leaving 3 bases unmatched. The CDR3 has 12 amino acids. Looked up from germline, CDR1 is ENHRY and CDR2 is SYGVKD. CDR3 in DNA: TGTGCCGCCGGGACAGGGAATTCACCCCTCCACTTT. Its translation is CAAGTGNSPLHF.

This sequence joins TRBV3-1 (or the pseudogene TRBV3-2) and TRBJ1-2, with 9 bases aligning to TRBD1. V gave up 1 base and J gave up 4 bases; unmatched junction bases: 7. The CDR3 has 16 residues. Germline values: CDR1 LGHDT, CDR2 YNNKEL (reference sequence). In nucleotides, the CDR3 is TGTGCCAGCAGCCAAGTTGCGGGACAGGGATTCTATGGCTACACCTTC. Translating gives CASSQVAGQGFYGYTF.

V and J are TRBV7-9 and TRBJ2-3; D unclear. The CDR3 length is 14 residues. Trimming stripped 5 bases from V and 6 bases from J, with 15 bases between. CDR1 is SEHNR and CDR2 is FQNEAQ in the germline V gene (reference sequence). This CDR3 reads CASSPFVGSDTQYF. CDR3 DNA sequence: TGTGCCAGCAGCCCCTTCGTCGGTTCCGATACGCAGTATTTT.